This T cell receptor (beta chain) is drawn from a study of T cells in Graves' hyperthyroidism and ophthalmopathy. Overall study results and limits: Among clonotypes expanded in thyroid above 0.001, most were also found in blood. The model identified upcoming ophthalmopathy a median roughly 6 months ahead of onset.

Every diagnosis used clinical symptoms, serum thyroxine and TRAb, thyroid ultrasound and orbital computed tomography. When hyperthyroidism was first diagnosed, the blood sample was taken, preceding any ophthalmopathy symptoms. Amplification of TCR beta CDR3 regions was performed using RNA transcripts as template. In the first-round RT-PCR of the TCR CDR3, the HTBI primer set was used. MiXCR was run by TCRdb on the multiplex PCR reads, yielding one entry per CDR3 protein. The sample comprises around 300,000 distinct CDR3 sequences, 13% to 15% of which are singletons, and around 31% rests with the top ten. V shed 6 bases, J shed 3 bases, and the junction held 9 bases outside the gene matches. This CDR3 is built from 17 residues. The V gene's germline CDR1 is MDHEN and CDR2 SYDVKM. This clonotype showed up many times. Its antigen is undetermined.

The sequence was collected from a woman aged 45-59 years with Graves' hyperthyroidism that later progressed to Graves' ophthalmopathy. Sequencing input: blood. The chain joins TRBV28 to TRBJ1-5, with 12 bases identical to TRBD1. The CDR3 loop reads CASRKTGQGALNQPQHF. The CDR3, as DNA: TGTGCCAGCAGGAAAACGGGACAGGGGGCCCTCAATCAGCCCCAGCATTTT.